This TCR beta chain was identified during a study of blood T cell repertoires in COVID-19. The overall study: Sources were T cells, B-cell-depleted T cells, or PBMCs; the material itself was cDNA or gDNA.

The authors' processing: Cell counts per sample came from amplifying reference gene primers. Data came from immunoSEQ multiplex PCR; TCRdb stores just in-frame clones and leaves some out. V, J and clone size are those of that table, while D and trimming were read from the DNA. The sample lists about 200,000 clones; 80% to 90% were seen once. The germline CDR1 and CDR2 sequences are KGHSH and LQKENI. Trimming removed 3 bases from V and 5 bases from J, with 12 bases in between. The CDR3 loop spans 14 amino acids. This clonotype was sampled from a woman aged 50 to 65 with acute or convalescent COVID-19. The sample was peripheral blood. The V gene is TRBV18, the J gene TRBJ2-3, with D maybe TRBD2 (6 bases). Here the CDR3 DNA reads TGTGCCAGCTCACCGGGGCGGGATCAAGATACGCAGTATTTT. It translates to CASSPGRDQDTQYF.